This TCR beta chain was identified in a study of T-cell memory formation after mild COVID-19. CDR1 is SGHTS, CDR2 YDEGEE, per germline. The CDR3 runs 16 residues. V lost 8 bases and J lost 4, with 19 bases in between. Study outcomes and limitations: The pre-infection memory compartment contained some responding clones, suggesting cross-reactive memory joined.

TCRdb reanalysed the 5' RACE reads using MiXCR and keeps one entry per CDR3 protein. There are roughly 400,000 distinct CDR3 sequences in the sample; roughly 18% occur only once, and 20% to 25% lies in the top ten. This clonotype has just a few counts. Antigen specificity is unknown. Sequencing was carried out using PBMCs or a T cell subset sorted from them (not recorded which). The V call is TRBV5-8, the J call TRBJ1-6, with D possibly TRBD1 on 5 matching bases. The sequence derives from a man aged 18 to 30 who had mild COVID-19 (a few samples of this study predate the infection). Cell type and time point are not known. CDR3 protein: CASHPGGAPYNSPLHF. As DNA, the CDR3 is TGTGCCAGTCACCCTGGGGGTGCCCCATATAATTCACCCCTCCACTTT.